This T cell receptor (beta chain) was sequenced for a study of blood T cell repertoires in COVID-19. The table came from immunoSEQ multiplex PCR; TCRdb's copy has only in-frame clones and leaves some out. The sample lists about 400,000 clones; approximately 85% were seen once. Germline-derived CDR1 and CDR2 are SGHNT and YYREEE (reference sequence). The J segment lost 4 bases and the V segment lost 3 bases, leaving 2 bases of the junction unmatched. The CDR3 is made up of 13 amino acids. The J gene is TRBJ1-1, the V gene TRBV5-4, with 8 positions matching TRBD1. This TCR derives from a woman aged 40 to 49 with acute COVID-19. The sequenced material came from PBMCs or T cells enriched from blood (not recorded which). DNA of the CDR3: TGTGCCAGCAGCTGGACAGGGACCACTGAAGCTTTCTTT. This encodes CASSWTGTTEAFF. The full variable domain, rest sourced from reference TRBV5-4 and TRBJ1-1, is ETGVTQSPTHLIKTRGQQVTLRCSSQSGHNTVSWYQQALGQGPQFIFQYYREEENGRGNFPPRFSGLQFPNYSSELNVNALELDDSALYLCASSWTGTTEAFFGQGTRLTVV.